This TCR beta chain was sequenced in a study of blood T cell repertoires in COVID-19. Turning to the study itself: Sample material is recorded as cDNA or gDNA derived from T cells, B-cell-depleted T cells, or PBMCs.

Clones were read by immunoSEQ multiplex PCR, and TCRdb kept only the in-frame ones, dropping some. The table lists over 200,000 clones, around 85% of them singletons, with 6% to 9.5% in the top ten. Specimen: peripheral blood. The TCR comes from a woman over 75 with acute or convalescent COVID-19.

The CDR3 nucleotides are TGTGCCAGCAGCCAAGACTTCAGGCTCGCCCACTACGAGCAGTACTTC. This gives the protein CASSQDFRLAHYEQYF. The V and J genes are TRBV14 and TRBJ2-7; unclear D gene. CDR1 and CDR2 from the germline V gene are SGHDN and FVKESK. The CDR3 runs 16 residues. V was pared by 0 bases and J by 3 bases, with 15 bases between.